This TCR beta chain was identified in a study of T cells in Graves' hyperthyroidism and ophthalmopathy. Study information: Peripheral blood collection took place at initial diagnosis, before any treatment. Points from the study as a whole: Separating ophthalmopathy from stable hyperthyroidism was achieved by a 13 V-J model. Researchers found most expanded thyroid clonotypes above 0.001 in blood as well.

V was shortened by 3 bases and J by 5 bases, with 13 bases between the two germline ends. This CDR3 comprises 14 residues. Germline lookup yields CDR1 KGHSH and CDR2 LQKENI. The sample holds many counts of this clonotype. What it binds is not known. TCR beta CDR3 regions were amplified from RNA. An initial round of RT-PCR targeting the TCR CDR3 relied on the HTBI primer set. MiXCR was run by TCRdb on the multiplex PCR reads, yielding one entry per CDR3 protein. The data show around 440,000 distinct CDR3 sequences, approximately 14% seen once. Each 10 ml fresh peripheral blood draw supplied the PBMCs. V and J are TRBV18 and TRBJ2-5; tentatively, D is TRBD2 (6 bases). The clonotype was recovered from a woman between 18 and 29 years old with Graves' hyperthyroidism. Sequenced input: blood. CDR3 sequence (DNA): TGTGCCAGCTCACCGACTAGAGCTTGGGAGACCCAGTACTTC. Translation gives CASSPTRAWETQYF. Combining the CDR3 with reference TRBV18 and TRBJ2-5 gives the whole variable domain NAGVMQNPRHLVRRRGQEARLRCSPMKGHSHVYWYRQLPEEGLKFMVYLQKENIIDESGMPKERFSAEFPKEGPSILRIQQVVRGDSAAYFCASSPTRAWETQYFGPGTRLLVL.